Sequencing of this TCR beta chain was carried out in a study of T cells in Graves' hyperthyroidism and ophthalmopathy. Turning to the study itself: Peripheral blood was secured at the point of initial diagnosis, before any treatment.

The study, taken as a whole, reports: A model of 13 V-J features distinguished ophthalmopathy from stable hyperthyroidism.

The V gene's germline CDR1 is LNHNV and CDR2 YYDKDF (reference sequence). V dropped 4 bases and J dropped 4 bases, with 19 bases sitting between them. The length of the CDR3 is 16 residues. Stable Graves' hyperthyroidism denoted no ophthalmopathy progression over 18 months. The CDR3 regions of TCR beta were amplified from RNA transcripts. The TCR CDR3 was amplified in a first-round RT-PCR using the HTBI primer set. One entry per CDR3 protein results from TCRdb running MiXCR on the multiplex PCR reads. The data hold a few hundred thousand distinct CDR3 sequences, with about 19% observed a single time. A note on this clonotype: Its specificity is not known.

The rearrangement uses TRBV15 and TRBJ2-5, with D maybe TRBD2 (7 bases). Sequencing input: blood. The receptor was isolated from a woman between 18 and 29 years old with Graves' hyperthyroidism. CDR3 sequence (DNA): TGTGCCACCAGCACCCCCAACCTGGGGGGGCGAGAGACCCAGTACTTC. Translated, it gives CATSTPNLGGRETQYF. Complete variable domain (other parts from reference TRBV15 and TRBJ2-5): DAMVIQNPRYQVTQFGKPVTLSCSQTLNHNVMYWYQQKSSQAPKLLFHYYDKDFNNEADTPDNFQSRRPNTSFCFLDIRSPGLGDTAMYLCATSTPNLGGRETQYFGPGTRLLVL.